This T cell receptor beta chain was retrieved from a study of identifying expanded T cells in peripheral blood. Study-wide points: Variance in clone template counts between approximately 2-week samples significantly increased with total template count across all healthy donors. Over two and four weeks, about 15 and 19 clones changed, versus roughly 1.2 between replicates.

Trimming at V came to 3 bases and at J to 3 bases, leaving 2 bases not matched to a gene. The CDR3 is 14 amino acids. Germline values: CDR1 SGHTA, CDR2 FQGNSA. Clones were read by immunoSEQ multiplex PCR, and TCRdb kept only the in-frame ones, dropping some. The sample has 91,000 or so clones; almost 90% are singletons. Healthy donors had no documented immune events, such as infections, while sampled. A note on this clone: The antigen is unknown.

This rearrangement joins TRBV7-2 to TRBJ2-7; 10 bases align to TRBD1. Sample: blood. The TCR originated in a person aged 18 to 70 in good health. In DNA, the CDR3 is TGTGCCAGCAGCTTCGACAGGGGGCACTACGAGCAGTACTTC. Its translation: CASSFDRGHYEQYF.